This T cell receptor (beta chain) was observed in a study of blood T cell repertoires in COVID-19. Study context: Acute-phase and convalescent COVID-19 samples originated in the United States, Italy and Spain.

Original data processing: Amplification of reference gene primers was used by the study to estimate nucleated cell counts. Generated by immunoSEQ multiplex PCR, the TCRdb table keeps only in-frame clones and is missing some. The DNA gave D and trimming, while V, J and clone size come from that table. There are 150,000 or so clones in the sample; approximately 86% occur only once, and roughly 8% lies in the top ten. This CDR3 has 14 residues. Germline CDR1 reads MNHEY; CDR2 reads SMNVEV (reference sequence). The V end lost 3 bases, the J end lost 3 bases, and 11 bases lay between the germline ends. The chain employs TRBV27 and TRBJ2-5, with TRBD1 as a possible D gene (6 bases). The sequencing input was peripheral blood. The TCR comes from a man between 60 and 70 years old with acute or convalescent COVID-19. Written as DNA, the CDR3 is TGTGCCAGCAGTTTCTCCGGGACAAAAGAGACCCAGTACTTC. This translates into CASSFSGTKETQYF.